This entry is about one TCR beta chain. Its antigen is undetermined. The table came from immunoSEQ multiplex PCR; TCRdb's copy has only in-frame clones and leaves some out. The sample shows approximately 25,000 clones, approximately 95% of them seen only once. The record originates from a study of graft-versus-host responses after intestinal transplantation. Background on the study: Recipients had multivisceral, liver-intestinal, or isolated intestinal transplants. Induction with anti-thymocyte globulin, then tacrolimus and steroids for three to four years, was given to all recipients. Points from the study as a whole: Allograft clonal ratios (graft-versus-host to host-versus-graft) were high in patients who had graft-donor T cell macrochimerism. GvH clones were identified in recipient marrow, with some first appearing in ileum or blood.

Germline lookup yields CDR1 SEHNR and CDR2 FQNEAQ (reference sequence). V dropped 5 bases and J dropped 8 bases, with 28 bases sitting between them. This CDR3 spans 18 amino acids. The genes are TRBV7-9 and TRBJ2-1; TRBD1 or TRBD2 may be the D gene (5 bases each). Sample: PBMCs, taken 18 days after transplant. The clonotype was recovered from a human patient who received an intestinal transplant, so some T cells may come from the graft donor. CDR3 in DNA: TGTGCCAGCAGCCTTGGACCTTTAGGCCGGGGACGTAGGGATGAGCAGTTCTTC. As protein: CASSLGPLGRGRRDEQFF.